This TCR beta chain was identified during a study of Ad26.COV2.S vaccination and SARS-CoV-2 variants. Trimming at V came to 6 bases and at J to 8 bases, leaving 7 bases not matched to a gene. From germline, CDR1 is SGHRS and CDR2 YFSETQ. CDR3 length: 15 amino acids. Some clones are missing from TCRdb's copy, which holds only in-frame ones; the method was immunoSEQ multiplex PCR. The profile shows fewer than 500,000 clones, about 93% of them singletons. The sample holds one count of this clone. Its matching antigen is unknown. Treatment meaning: some 19 received Ad26.COV2.S at low or high dose, single or two shots; roughly 5 received placebo; per-sample allocation not given. At day 63 after the first vaccine or placebo injection, samples were drawn. Based in Boston, the donor was an adult of 18-55 years. The vaccine delivered Wuhan-strain SARS-CoV-2 spike through an Ad26 vector. Study-level findings and limits: Those who received the vaccine showed greater spike-specific TCR breadth than those given placebo. Researchers cautioned that TCR breadth and depth analyses may have underestimated total T cell responses.

The starting material was peripheral blood, obtained in a trial of Ad26.COV2.S vaccine versus placebo. This clonotype was sampled from a person between 18 and 59 years old who received the Ad26.COV2.S COVID-19 vaccine or a placebo. The chain joins TRBV5-1 to TRBJ2-1; 14 nucleotides match TRBD2. The CDR3 reads CASNPGLAGADEQFF. The CDR3 DNA is TGCGCCAGCAACCCGGGACTAGCGGGAGCGGATGAGCAGTTCTTC.